These T cell receptor beta chains were read from a single sample in a study of lymphopenia after photon versus proton radiotherapy. Profiled with immunoSEQ multiplex PCR; TCRdb holds only in-frame clones, not every one. The table includes approximately 80,000 clones, around 83% detected once. The sample here was peripheral blood, taken from a patient treated with proton-based radiotherapy. Receptors originate from a man aged 60 to 75 with pancreatic cancer. Each CDR3 is given with its conserved first and last residue. Only some rows state a clone size, as once, few, many or a class for expanded clones.

V gene	clone size	J gene	CDR3 protein
TRBV25-1	-	TRBJ2-2	CATTTGPGELFF
TRBV7-2	-	TRBJ2-2	CASSPRWGRGTGELFF
TRBV27	-	TRBJ2-3	CASSLGLAGYAQYF
TRBV30	-	TRBJ1-3	CAWSVRGIAGNTIYF
TRBV28	-	TRBJ1-5	CASSLFGFGDRVINQPQHF
TRBV2	few	TRBJ2-3	CASSKHLGTSGQNTQYF
TRBV18	-	TRBJ1-1	CASSPIPRAGLAEAFF
TRBV5-1	-	TRBJ2-5	CASSFPDQETQYF
TRBV18	-	TRBJ1-5	CASSPNGGPEPQHF
TRBV18	-	TRBJ2-5	CASSPFGGGETQYF
TRBV28	-	TRBJ1-1	CASSLTGENTEAFF
TRBV28	-	TRBJ2-1	CASRGTSGREYDNEQFF
TRBV14	-	TRBJ2-5	CASSQGSGRIETQYF
TRBV18	-	TRBJ1-1	CASSPYRGRDTEAFF
TRBV7-7	-	TRBJ2-3	CASSLGGTGGTDTQYF
TRBV21-1	-	TRBJ1-5	CASSKGGLPQHF
TRBV19	-	TRBJ2-1	CASSTRTSGTLPSYNEQFF
TRBV29-1	-	TRBJ2-3	CSVGSGLAADTQYF
TRBV23-1	-	TRBJ2-2	CASSPQGASTGELFF
TRBV30	-	TRBJ2-7	CAWSWRGLAGDEQYF